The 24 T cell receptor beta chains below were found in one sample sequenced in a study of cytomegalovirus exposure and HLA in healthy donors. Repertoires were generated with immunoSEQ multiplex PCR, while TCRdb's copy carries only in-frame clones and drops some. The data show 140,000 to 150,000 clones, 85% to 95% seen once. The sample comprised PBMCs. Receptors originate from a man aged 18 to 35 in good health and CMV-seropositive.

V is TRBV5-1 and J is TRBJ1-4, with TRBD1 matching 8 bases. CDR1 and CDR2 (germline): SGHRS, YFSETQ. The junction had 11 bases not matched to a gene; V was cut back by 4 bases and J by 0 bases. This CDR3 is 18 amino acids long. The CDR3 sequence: CASSSRRTGSATNEKLFF. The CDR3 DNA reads TGCGCCAGCAGCAGCCGCCGGACAGGGAGTGCAACTAATGAAAAACTGTTTTTT.

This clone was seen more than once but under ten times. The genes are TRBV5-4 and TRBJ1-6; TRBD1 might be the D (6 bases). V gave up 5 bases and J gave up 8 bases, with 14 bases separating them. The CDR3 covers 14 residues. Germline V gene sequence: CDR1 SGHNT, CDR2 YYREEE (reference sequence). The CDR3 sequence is CASSPGASYSPLHF. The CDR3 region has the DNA TGTGCCAGCAGTCCAGGGGCCTCCTATTCACCCCTCCACTTT.

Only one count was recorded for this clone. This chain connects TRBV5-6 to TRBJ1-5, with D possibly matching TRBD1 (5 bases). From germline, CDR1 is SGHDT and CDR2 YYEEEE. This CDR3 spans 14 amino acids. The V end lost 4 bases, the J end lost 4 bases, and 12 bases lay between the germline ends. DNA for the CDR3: TGTGCCAGCAGCGACGGGGGGAGGAATCAGCCCCAGCATTTT. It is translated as CASSDGGRNQPQHF.

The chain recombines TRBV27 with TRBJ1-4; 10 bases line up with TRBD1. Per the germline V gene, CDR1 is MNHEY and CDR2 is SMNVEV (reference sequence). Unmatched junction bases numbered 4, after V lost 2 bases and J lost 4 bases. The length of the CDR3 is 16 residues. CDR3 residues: CASSLTGQGSNEKLFF. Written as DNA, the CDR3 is TGTGCCAGCAGTTTAACGGGACAGGGGAGTAATGAAAAACTGTTTTTT.

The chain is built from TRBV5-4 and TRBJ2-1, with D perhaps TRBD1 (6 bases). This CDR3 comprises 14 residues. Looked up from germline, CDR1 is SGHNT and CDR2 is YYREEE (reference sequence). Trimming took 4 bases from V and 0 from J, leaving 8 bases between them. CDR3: CASSPDSSYNEQFF. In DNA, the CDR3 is TGTGCCAGCAGCCCGGACAGCTCCTACAATGAGCAGTTCTTC.

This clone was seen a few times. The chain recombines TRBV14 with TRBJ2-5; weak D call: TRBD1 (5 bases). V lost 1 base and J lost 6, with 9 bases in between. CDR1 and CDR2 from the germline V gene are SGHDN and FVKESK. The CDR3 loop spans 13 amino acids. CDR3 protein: CASSQGGAQTQYF. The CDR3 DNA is TGTGCCAGCAGCCAAGGGGGCGCGCAGACCCAGTACTTC.

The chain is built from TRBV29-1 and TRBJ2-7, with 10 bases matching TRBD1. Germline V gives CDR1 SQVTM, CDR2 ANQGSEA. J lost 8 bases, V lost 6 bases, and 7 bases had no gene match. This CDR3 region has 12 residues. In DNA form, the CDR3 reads TGCAGCGTGACCGGGACAGGGGTTAAGCAGTACTTC. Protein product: CSVTGTGVKQYF.

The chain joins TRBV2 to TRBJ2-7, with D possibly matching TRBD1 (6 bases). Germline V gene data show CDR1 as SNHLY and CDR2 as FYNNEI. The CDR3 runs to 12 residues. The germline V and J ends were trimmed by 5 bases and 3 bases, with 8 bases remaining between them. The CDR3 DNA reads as TGTGCCAGCAGTTTAGGGGGCTACGAGCAGTACTTC. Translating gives CASSLGGYEQYF. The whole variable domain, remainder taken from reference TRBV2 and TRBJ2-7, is EPEVTQTPSHQVTQMGQEVILRCVPISNHLYFYWYRQILGQKVEFLVSFYNNEISEKSEIFDDQFSVERPDGSNFTLKIRSTKLEDSAMYFCASSLGGYEQYFGPGTRLTVT.

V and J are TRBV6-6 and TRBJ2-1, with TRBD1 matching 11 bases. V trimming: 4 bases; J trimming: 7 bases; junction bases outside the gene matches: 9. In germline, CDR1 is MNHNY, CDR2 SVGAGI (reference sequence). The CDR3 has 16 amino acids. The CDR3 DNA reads TGTGCCAGCAGTTCATGGACAGGGGGCCATTTGAATGAGCAGTTCTTC. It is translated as CASSSWTGGHLNEQFF.

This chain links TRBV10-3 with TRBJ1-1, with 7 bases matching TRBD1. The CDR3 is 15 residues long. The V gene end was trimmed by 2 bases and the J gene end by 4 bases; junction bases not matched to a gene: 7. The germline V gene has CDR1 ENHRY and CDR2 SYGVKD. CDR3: CAISEPGGRFTEAFF. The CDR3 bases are TGTGCCATCAGTGAGCCAGGGGGTCGATTCACTGAAGCTTTCTTT.

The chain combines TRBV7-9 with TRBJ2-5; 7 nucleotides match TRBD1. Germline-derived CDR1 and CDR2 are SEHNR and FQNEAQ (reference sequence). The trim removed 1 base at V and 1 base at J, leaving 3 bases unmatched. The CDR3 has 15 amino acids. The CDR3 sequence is CASSLGAGGQETQYF. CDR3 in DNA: TGTGCCAGCAGCTTAGGTGCAGGGGGCCAAGAGACCCAGTACTTC.

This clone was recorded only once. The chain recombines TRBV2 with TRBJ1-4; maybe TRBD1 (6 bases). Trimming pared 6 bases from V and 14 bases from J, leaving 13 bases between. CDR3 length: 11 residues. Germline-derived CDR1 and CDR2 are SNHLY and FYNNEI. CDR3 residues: CASRETGLLFF. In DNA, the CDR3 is TGTGCCAGCAGAGAAACAGGGTTGCTGTTTTTT.

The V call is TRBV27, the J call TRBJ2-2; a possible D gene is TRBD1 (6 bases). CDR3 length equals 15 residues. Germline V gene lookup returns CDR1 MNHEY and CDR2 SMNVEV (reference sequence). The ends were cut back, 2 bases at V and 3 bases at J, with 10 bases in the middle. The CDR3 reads CASSLSRGHTGELFF. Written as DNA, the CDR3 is TGTGCCAGCAGTTTAAGCAGGGGCCACACCGGGGAGCTGTTTTTT.

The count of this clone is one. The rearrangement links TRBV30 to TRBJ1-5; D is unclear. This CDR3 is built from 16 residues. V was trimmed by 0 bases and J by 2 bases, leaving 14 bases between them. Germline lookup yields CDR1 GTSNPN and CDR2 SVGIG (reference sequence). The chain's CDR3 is CAWSVFSGSGNQPQHF. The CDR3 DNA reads TGTGCCTGGAGTGTATTCTCGGGGTCAGGCAATCAGCCCCAGCATTTT.

CDR3 region: CASSGLASILSTDTQYF. The CDR3 region has the DNA TGTGCCAGCAGTGGACTAGCGTCAATCCTTAGCACAGATACGCAGTATTTT. The chain is built from TRBV6-1 and TRBJ2-3, with 8 bases that match TRBD2. V lost 4 bases to trimming and J lost 0 bases; unmatched junction nucleotides: 9. The CDR3 is 17 amino acids. The germline V gene has CDR1 MNHNS and CDR2 SASEGT.

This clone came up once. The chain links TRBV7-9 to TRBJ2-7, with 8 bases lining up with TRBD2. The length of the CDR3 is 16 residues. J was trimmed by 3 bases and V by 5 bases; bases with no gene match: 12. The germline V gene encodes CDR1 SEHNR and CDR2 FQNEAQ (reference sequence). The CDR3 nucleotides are TGTGCCAGCAGCAAGAACCCGGGACTAGGGGACTACGAGCAGTACTTC. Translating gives CASSKNPGLGDYEQYF.

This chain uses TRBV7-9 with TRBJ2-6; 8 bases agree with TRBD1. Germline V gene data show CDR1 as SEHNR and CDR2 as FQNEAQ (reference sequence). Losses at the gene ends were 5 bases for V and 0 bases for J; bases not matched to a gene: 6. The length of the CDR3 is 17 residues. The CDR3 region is CASSLGQGYSGANVLTF. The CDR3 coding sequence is TGTGCCAGCAGCCTCGGACAGGGTTACTCTGGGGCCAACGTCCTGACTTTC.

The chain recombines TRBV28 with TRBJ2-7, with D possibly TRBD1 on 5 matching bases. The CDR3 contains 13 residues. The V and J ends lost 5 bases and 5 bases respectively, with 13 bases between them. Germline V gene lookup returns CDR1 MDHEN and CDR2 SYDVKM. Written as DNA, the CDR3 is TGTGCCAGCAGTGCCGGCGGACACCACGAGCAGTACTTC. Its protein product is CASSAGGHHEQYF.

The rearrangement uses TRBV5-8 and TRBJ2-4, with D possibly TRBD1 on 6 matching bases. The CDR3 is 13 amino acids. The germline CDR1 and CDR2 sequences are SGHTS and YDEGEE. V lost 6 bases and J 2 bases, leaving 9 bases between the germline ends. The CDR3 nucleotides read TGTGCCAGCATGAGGGGGTCCAAAAACATTCAGTACTTC. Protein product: CASMRGSKNIQYF.

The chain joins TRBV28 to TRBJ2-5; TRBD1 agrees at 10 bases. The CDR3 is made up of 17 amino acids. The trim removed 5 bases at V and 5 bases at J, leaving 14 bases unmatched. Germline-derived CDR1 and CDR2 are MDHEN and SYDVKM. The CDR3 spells CASSPSPGQGRWETQYF. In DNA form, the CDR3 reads TGTGCCAGCAGTCCCTCGCCGGGACAGGGGAGGTGGGAGACCCAGTACTTC.

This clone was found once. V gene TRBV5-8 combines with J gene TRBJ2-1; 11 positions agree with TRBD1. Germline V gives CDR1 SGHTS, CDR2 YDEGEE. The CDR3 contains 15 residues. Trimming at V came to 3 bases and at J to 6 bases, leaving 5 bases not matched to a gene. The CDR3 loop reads CASSWGTGGGNEQFF. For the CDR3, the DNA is TGTGCCAGCAGCTGGGGGACAGGGGGAGGCAATGAGCAGTTCTTC.

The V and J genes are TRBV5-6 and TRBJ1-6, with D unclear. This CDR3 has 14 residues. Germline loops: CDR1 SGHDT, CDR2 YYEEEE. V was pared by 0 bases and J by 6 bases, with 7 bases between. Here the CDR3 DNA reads TGTGCCAGCAGCTTGGAGCAGGTTAATTCACCCCTCCACTTT. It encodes CASSLEQVNSPLHF.

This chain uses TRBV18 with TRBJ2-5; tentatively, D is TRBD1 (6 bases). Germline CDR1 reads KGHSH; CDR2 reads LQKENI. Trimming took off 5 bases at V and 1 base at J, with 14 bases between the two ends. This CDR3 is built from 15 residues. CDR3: CASSWQGLSQETQYF. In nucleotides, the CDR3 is TGTGCCAGCTCATGGCAGGGGCTTAGCCAAGAGACCCAGTACTTC.

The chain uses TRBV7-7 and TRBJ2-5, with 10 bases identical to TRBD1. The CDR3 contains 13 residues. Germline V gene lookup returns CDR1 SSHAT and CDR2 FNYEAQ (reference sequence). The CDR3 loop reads CASSWTGGETQYF. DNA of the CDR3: TGTGCTAGCTCATGGACAGGGGGGGAGACCCAGTACTTC.